This T cell receptor beta chain was recovered during a study of cytomegalovirus exposure and HLA in healthy donors. Germline CDR1 MNHEY, CDR2 SMNVEV (reference sequence). The CDR3 sequence is 13 residues long. V was cut by 4 bases and J by 7 bases, with 13 bases left in between. The PCR made use of 60 Vbeta and 13 Jbeta primers. Sequencing was performed with immunoSEQ multiplex PCR; in TCRdb, only in-frame clones are kept and a portion is missing. The table includes roughly 97,000 clones, about four fifths detected once. The receptor was isolated from a man in his forties in good health and CMV-seropositive. Sequenced sample: PBMCs. This rearrangement joins TRBV27 to TRBJ1-1; maybe TRBD1 (6 bases). CDR3 loop: CASSSPRTVEAFF. CDR3 DNA: TGTGCCAGCAGTTCCCCGCGGACAGTTGAAGCTTTCTTT.